The clone carrying this TCR beta chain showed up many times. Its cognate antigen is unknown. From RNA transcripts, TCR beta CDR3 regions were amplified. First-round RT-PCR with HTBI primers amplified the TCR CDR3 region. Via MiXCR, TCRdb re-called the multiplex PCR reads, giving one row per CDR3 protein. The table has some 510,000 distinct CDR3 sequences, 20% to 25% seen once. V was trimmed by 0 bases and J by 4 bases, leaving 15 bases between them. From germline, CDR1 is LNHNV and CDR2 YYDKDF (reference sequence). The CDR3 extends over 16 amino acids. The data belong to a study of T cells in Graves' hyperthyroidism and ophthalmopathy. Whole-study results and caveats: Separating ophthalmopathy from stable hyperthyroidism was achieved by a 13 V-J model.

With a duration under 2 months, the hyperthyroidism was newly diagnosed in patients aged 18 to 65. Diagnostic decisions used clinical symptoms, serum thyroxine and TRAb, thyroid ultrasound and orbital computed tomography. This chain uses TRBV15 with TRBJ2-5; D is ambiguous. The sequence derives from a man younger than 35 with Graves' hyperthyroidism. The material sequenced was blood. The CDR3, as DNA: TGTGCCACCAGCAGAGATTCTGTACGGATGGTAGAGACCCAGTACTTC. This encodes CATSRDSVRMVETQYF. The variable domain in full, with the rest retrieved from reference TRBV15 and TRBJ2-5, is DAMVIQNPRYQVTQFGKPVTLSCSQTLNHNVMYWYQQKSSQAPKLLFHYYDKDFNNEADTPDNFQSRRPNTSFCFLDIRSPGLGDTAMYLCATSRDSVRMVETQYFGPGTRLLVL.